This passage covers 24 T cell receptor beta chains from one sample sequenced in a study of shared clonotypes between healthy human individuals. Some clones are missing from TCRdb's copy, which holds only in-frame ones; the method was immunoSEQ multiplex PCR. The sample shows roughly 700,000 clones, 74% of them seen only once. Sequenced input: memory CD4+ T cells sorted from blood. Specified subset: CD45RA-negative fraction. The receptors shown here come from a woman under 40 in good health.

This chain uses TRBV6-5 with TRBJ2-5; possibly TRBD2 for D (5 bases). The CDR3 extends over 15 amino acids. CDR1 MNHEY and CDR2 SVGAGI come from the germline V gene. Trimming left V 0 bases short and J 7 bases short, with 15 bases between. CDR3 loop: CASSYSIAGVGTQYF. For the CDR3, the DNA is TGTGCCAGCAGTTACTCGATTGCCGGGGTCGGGACCCAGTACTTC.

The chain couples TRBV28 to TRBJ1-1; D is perhaps TRBD1 (5 bases). The ends were cut back, 7 bases at V and 2 bases at J, with 17 bases in the middle. This CDR3 contains 15 residues. Germline-derived CDR1 and CDR2 are MDHEN and SYDVKM. In DNA, the CDR3 is TGTGCCAGCATCCTCGGGGGAAGGGCAAACACTGAAGCTTTCTTT. As protein: CASILGGRANTEAFF.

This sequence joins TRBV5-4 and TRBJ2-1, with D tentatively TRBD2 (6 bases). This CDR3 spans 15 amino acids. Germline V gene data show CDR1 as SGHNT and CDR2 as YYREEE (reference sequence). Trimming left V 6 bases short and J 4 bases short, with 17 bases between. CDR3 nucleotide sequence: TGTGCCAGCACCAAAGGGAGTAGCGGTTACAATGAGCAGTTCTTC. It translates to CASTKGSSGYNEQFF.

The chain employs TRBV4-1 and TRBJ2-5; D unclear. The V and J ends lost 1 base and 1 base respectively, with 10 bases between them. This CDR3 spans 15 amino acids. Germline V gives CDR1 MGHRA, CDR2 YSYEKL. The CDR3 DNA sequence: TGCGCCAGCAGCCAAGTCTTTCCGGTCCAAGAGACCCAGTACTTC. Translating gives CASSQVFPVQETQYF.

The table lists this clone with many counts. The chain couples TRBV14 to TRBJ1-3; unclear D gene. Germline values: CDR1 SGHDN, CDR2 FVKESK. The V and J ends lost 11 bases and 8 bases respectively, with 10 bases between them. CDR3 length: 10 residues. The CDR3 DNA reads as TGTGCCTTAGAAACGGACACCATATATTTT. Protein: CALETDTIYF.

The genes are TRBV6-6 and TRBJ2-2; D is ambiguous. Germline V gene lookup returns CDR1 MNHNY and CDR2 SVGAGI (reference sequence). Trimming took 3 bases from V and 4 from J, leaving 6 bases between them. This CDR3 spans 13 amino acids. In DNA form, the CDR3 reads TGTGCCAGCAGTTATCAGGTCACCGGGGAGCTGTTTTTT. It specifies CASSYQVTGELFF.

The chain links TRBV9 to TRBJ2-2; the match to TRBD2 covers 9 bases. After removal of 4 bases from V and 7 bases from J, the junction contained 8 bases not matched to a gene. The CDR3 loop spans 15 amino acids. The germline gives CDR1 SGDLS, CDR2 YYNGEE. The CDR3 region is CASSRLADGIGELFF. CDR3 DNA: TGTGCCAGCAGCCGACTAGCGGACGGTATCGGGGAGCTGTTTTTT.

The table lists this clone with a few counts. The V and J genes are TRBV28 and TRBJ2-7; a weak D match, TRBD2 (5 bases). V gave up 5 bases and J gave up 7 bases, with 18 bases separating them. The CDR3 extends over 14 amino acids. Germline V CDR1 and CDR2: MDHEN, SYDVKM. Here the CDR3 DNA reads TGTGCCAGCAGTCCCCCAGCGGTCCCTTTTGAGCAGTACTTC. Encoded protein: CASSPPAVPFEQYF.

This sequence joins TRBV27 and TRBJ2-7, with unresolved D. Trimming cost V 8 bases and J 3 bases, with 14 bases left between them. The CDR3 totals 13 residues. Germline CDR1 is MNHEY and CDR2 is SMNVEV (reference sequence). CDR3 loop: CASSKPPNYEQYF. The CDR3 DNA sequence: TGTGCCAGCTCCAAACCACCTAACTACGAGCAGTACTTC.

This sequence joins TRBV11-2 and TRBJ2-3; 7 bases agree with TRBD2. Germline values: CDR1 SGHAT, CDR2 FQNNGV. V shed 6 bases, J shed 4 bases, and the junction held 13 bases outside the gene matches. This CDR3 spans 16 amino acids. The CDR3 reads CASSPQYAGDSDTQYF. CDR3 nucleotide sequence: TGTGCCAGCAGTCCTCAGTACGCGGGAGATTCAGATACGCAGTATTTT.

V usage is TRBV19 and J usage is TRBJ1-2; no definite D call. CDR1 and CDR2 from the germline V gene are LNHDA and SQIVND (reference sequence). This CDR3 is built from 14 residues. The ends were cut back, 5 bases at V and 4 bases at J, with 14 bases in the middle. The CDR3 DNA is TGTGCCAGTAGTTGGAATCGAAAGACCTATGGCTACACCTTC. Residues: CASSWNRKTYGYTF.

The rearrangement uses TRBV5-1 and TRBJ2-3; a weak D match, TRBD2 (6 bases). V lost 3 bases, J lost 3 bases, and 23 bases lay in between. The CDR3 has 18 residues. The germline gives CDR1 SGHRS, CDR2 YFSETQ. CDR3 residues: CASSWRGEAGGSTDTQYF. CDR3 bases: TGCGCCAGCAGCTGGCGGGGCGAGGCTGGGGGGTCGACAGATACGCAGTATTTT.

V is TRBV11-2 and J is TRBJ1-1; no clear D. This CDR3 is 13 amino acids long. Germline V gene sequence: CDR1 SGHAT, CDR2 FQNNGV. Trimming cost V 8 bases and J 1 base, with 11 bases left between them. This chain's CDR3 is CASSTVPNTEAFF. The CDR3 coding sequence is TGTGCCAGCTCCACCGTTCCGAACACTGAAGCTTTCTTT.

The V and J genes are TRBV28 and TRBJ2-1; a possible D gene is TRBD2 (6 bases). Trimming removed 3 bases from V and 6 bases from J, with 15 bases in between. The germline V gene encodes CDR1 MDHEN and CDR2 SYDVKM. The CDR3 sequence is 15 residues long. The CDR3 sequence is CASSLGGTAGNEQFF. CDR3 DNA: TGTGCCAGCAGTTTGGGCGGGACGGCGGGCAATGAGCAGTTCTTC.

This chain connects TRBV11-1 to TRBJ2-7; no definite D call. Germline assignment: CDR1 SGHAT and CDR2 FQDESV (reference sequence). The CDR3 is 14 amino acids. Trimming left V 1 base short and J 0 bases short, with 7 bases between. CDR3 residues: CASSLGSASYEQYF. The CDR3 nucleotides read TGTGCCAGCAGCTTAGGGTCAGCCTCCTACGAGCAGTACTTC.

This clone was seen only a few times. The chain links TRBV5-4 to TRBJ2-7; TRBD1 might be the D (5 bases). The V end was cut by 4 bases, the J end by 6 bases, with 17 bases between. Germline CDR1 is SGHNT and CDR2 is YYREEE (reference sequence). The CDR3 is made up of 14 amino acids. The CDR3 region has the DNA TGTGCCAGCAGCGACACAGGTGGGTACGGCGAGCAGTACTTC. Its protein is CASSDTGGYGEQYF.

The chain recombines TRBV4-1 with TRBJ1-5; TRBD1 is a possible D gene (6 bases). V gave up 0 bases and J gave up 4 bases, with 13 bases separating them. Germline V gives CDR1 MGHRA, CDR2 YSYEKL. The CDR3 runs to 16 residues. The CDR3 loop is CASSQEYGTKNQPQHF. For the CDR3, the DNA is TGCGCCAGCAGCCAAGAATATGGGACAAAGAATCAGCCCCAGCATTTT.

The chain recombines TRBV27 with TRBJ1-5; D call uncertain. Germline-derived CDR1 and CDR2 are MNHEY and SMNVEV (reference sequence). This CDR3 has 15 residues. V was shortened by 6 bases and J by 1 base, with 13 bases between the two germline ends. The CDR3 sequence is CASSPILVSNQPQHF. The CDR3 region has the DNA TGTGCCAGCAGCCCCATCTTGGTGAGCAATCAGCCCCAGCATTTT.

V is TRBV5-1 and J is TRBJ2-7; D is undetermined. CDR3 length: 12 residues. Trimming removed 3 bases from V and 7 bases from J, with 11 bases in between. The germline V gene has CDR1 SGHRS and CDR2 YFSETQ. The CDR3 region is CASSSLSREQYF. The CDR3 nucleotides read TGCGCCAGCAGCTCTCTATCGAGGGAGCAGTACTTC.

This chain links TRBV29-1 with TRBJ1-1; 8 bases fit TRBD1. Unmatched junction bases numbered 13, after V lost 2 bases and J lost 11 bases. In germline, CDR1 is SQVTM, CDR2 ANQGSEA. The CDR3 loop spans 14 amino acids. CDR3 amino acids: CSVEKGQGDGMAFF. DNA of the CDR3: TGCAGCGTTGAAAAAGGACAGGGCGATGGGATGGCTTTCTTT.

The chain joins TRBV11-2 to TRBJ1-2; D is unresolved. The V and J ends lost 1 base and 5 bases respectively, with 14 bases between them. Looked up from germline, CDR1 is SGHAT and CDR2 is FQNNGV. The CDR3 is 15 amino acids. The CDR3 protein is CASSLGASRVYGYTF. In DNA form, the CDR3 reads TGTGCCAGCAGCTTAGGGGCTTCAAGGGTTTATGGCTACACCTTC. Drawing the rest from reference TRBV11-2 and TRBJ1-2, the complete variable domain is EAGVAQSPRYKIIEKRQSVAFWCNPISGHATLYWYQQILGQGPKLLIQFQNNGVVDDSQLPKDRFSAERLKGVDSTLKIQPAKLEDSAVYLCASSLGASRVYGYTFGSGTRLTVV.

The chain joins TRBV4-2 to TRBJ1-4; D not certain. This CDR3 contains 15 residues. V was trimmed by 1 base and J by 11 bases, leaving 17 bases between them. Germline lookup yields CDR1 LGHNA and CDR2 YNFKEQ. In DNA form, the CDR3 reads TGTGCCAGCAGCCAAGGAGAGGCGGTAGCCTTGAAACTGTTTTTT. Protein sequence: CASSQGEAVALKLFF.

The chain employs TRBV6-5 and TRBJ1-1, with 8 bases that match TRBD1. The V gene end was trimmed by 0 bases and the J gene end by 4 bases; junction bases not matched to a gene: 1. This CDR3 comprises 14 residues. The germline V gene encodes CDR1 MNHEY and CDR2 SVGAGI. For the CDR3, the DNA is TGTGCCAGCAGTTACTCCGGGACAGGCACTGAAGCTTTCTTT. Translation gives CASSYSGTGTEAFF.

V gene TRBV29-1 combines with J gene TRBJ2-7; TRBD2 matches 16 bases. The CDR3 spans 16 residues. Germline V gene data show CDR1 as SQVTM and CDR2 as ANQGSEA. The V segment lost 7 bases and the J segment 3 bases; nucleotides outside the gene matches: 9. The CDR3 DNA sequence: TGCAGCGCCAGGGGACTAGCGGGAGGGCCAAGCTACGAGCAGTACTTC. Its translation: CSARGLAGGPSYEQYF.